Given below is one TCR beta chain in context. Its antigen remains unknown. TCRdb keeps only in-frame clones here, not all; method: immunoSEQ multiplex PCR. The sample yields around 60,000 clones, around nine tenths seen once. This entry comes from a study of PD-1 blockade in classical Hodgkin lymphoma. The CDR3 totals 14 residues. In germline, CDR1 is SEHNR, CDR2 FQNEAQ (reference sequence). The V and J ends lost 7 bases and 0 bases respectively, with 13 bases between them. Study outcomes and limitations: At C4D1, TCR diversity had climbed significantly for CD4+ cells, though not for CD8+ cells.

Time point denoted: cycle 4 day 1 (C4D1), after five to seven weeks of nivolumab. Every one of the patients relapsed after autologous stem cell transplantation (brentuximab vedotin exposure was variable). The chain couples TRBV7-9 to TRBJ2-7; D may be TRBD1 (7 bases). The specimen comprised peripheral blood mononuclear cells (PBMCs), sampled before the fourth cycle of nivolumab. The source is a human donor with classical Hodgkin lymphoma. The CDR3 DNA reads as TGTGCCAGCACAGGGGGGCAAGACTCCTACGAGCAGTACTTC. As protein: CASTGGQDSYEQYF.